This section outlines one T cell receptor (beta chain) sequence together with its context. Its specificity is not known. The data originate from a study of blood T cells in healthy people across ages. Study-wide results and limits: Higher diversity and more naive CD4+ cells were features of long-lived donors, compared to aged donors. Across the age range, TCR beta diversity per million T cells fell in a roughly linear way. Considered underestimates were the diversity estimates obtained from one million T cells.

Trimming removed 8 bases at V and 0 bases at J, with 15 bases between. CDR1 is MNHEY, CDR2 SVGEGT, per germline. The CDR3 is made up of 15 amino acids. A sample-barcoded 5' primer and a J-beta primer mix were used in a second PCR of about 7 to 12 cycles. The authors tagged each cDNA molecule using a template-switch adaptor with 12 random nucleotides. MiXCR, run by TCRdb on the 5' RACE reads, gives a single entry per CDR3 protein. This sample yields hundreds of thousands of distinct CDR3 sequences, of which 40% to 50% are seen a single time; 25% to 35% belongs to the top ten. Material: blood. This receptor was taken from an older man in good health. This rearrangement joins TRBV6-2 or TRBV6-3 to TRBJ2-3; tentative D call: TRBD1 (5 bases). The CDR3 protein is CASGSGPLSTDTQYF. CDR3 nucleotide sequence: TGTGCCAGCGGTTCAGGGCCCCTCAGCACAGATACGCAGTATTTT.